This T cell receptor (beta chain) came from a study of shared clonotypes between healthy human individuals. Study-level results: Sorted-subset sequencing was shown by rarefaction to be incomplete despite large depth.

Naive CD8 cells comprised CD45RO-negative, CCR7-positively selected cells, excluding terminally differentiated effector memory CD45RA+ cells. With 2 bases removed from V and 2 bases from J, the gap between germline ends came to 19 bases. The CDR3 is 17 residues long. Germline-derived CDR1 and CDR2 are KGHSH and LQKENI. Measured with immunoSEQ multiplex PCR; TCRdb has only the in-frame clones, and not every one. The sample consists of hundreds of thousands of clones, 95% to 98% of them appearing once. Details on this clone: The antigen is not known.

The chain recombines TRBV18 with TRBJ2-7; D perhaps matches TRBD2 (7 bases). The sample was naive CD8+ T cells sorted from blood. This clonotype was sampled from a man aged 25-45 years in good health. CDR3 bases: TGTGCCAGCTCACCAACCCCGGGGGGCCGCAACCCCTACGAGCAGTACTTC. This encodes CASSPTPGGRNPYEQYF.